This entry concerns a single T cell receptor (beta chain). Germline CDR1 and CDR2: SGDLS and YYNGEE. Trimming shortened V by 0 bases and J by 2 bases, and 8 bases separated the two germline ends. The CDR3 runs 14 residues. This sample is part of a study of CD8 T cells in Susac syndrome. Random hexamers primed reverse transcription of about 0.45 to 1 ug RNA. TCRdb reprocessed the immunoSEQ multiplex PCR reads with MiXCR, giving one entry per CDR3 protein. Of some 120,000 distinct CDR3 sequences detected, roughly 95% appear once; the ten largest clones hold 0.12%. This receptor was identified in a human donor in good health. Sequencing input: CD4+ T cells from PBMCs. This chain uses TRBV9 with TRBJ2-5; no definite D call. The CDR3 bases are TGTGCCAGCAGCGTAGACTCGCTACAAGAGACCCAGTACTTC. It yields the protein CASSVDSLQETQYF. Full variable domain (outside the CDR3, taken from reference TRBV9 and TRBJ2-5): DSGVTQTPKHLITATGQRVTLRCSPRSGDLSVYWYQQSLDQGLQFLIQYYNGEERAKGNILERFSAQQFPDLHSELNLSSLELGDSALYFCASSVDSLQETQYFGPGTRLLVL.